This is a list of T cell receptor beta chains from one sample in a study of T cells after yellow fever vaccination. TCRdb passed the 5' RACE reads through MiXCR, listing each CDR3 protein once. The table lists over 300,000 distinct CDR3 sequences, 4.1% of them singletons. The sequenced sample was PBMCs, obtained 5 days after the yellow fever booster vaccination. The source is a man aged 18 to 29 who received the YFV17D yellow fever vaccine. CDR3s include the opening cysteine and the closing phenylalanine or tryptophan. Each record gives: clone size, J gene, V gene, D gene, CDR3 protein, CDR3 DNA. D genes are given only for firm matches. The size of a clone is reported for some rows only, either as once, few or many, or as a class for expanded clones.

clone_size: few
j_call: TRBJ2-3
v_call: TRBV6-5
d_call: TRBD2
cdr3_aa: CASSKRGSTDTQYF
cdr3_nt: TGTGCCAGCAGTAAGCGGGGTAGCACAGATACGCAGTATTTT

clone_size: few
j_call: TRBJ1-6
v_call: TRBV27
d_call: -
cdr3_aa: CASSLRRALSPLHF
cdr3_nt: TGTGCCAGCAGTTTAAGACGGGCCCTTTCACCCCTCCACTTT

clone_size: many
j_call: TRBJ2-3
v_call: TRBV2
d_call: TRBD1
cdr3_aa: CASRGDRGSGDTQYF
cdr3_nt: TGTGCCAGCAGGGGGGACAGGGGATCCGGGGATACGCAGTATTTT

clone_size: few
j_call: TRBJ1-6
v_call: TRBV12-3/TRBV12-4
d_call: -
cdr3_aa: CASSTQTVYNSPLHF
cdr3_nt: TGTGCCAGCAGTACCCAGACGGTCTATAATTCACCCCTCCACTTT

clone_size: -
j_call: TRBJ2-3
v_call: TRBV7-2
d_call: -
cdr3_aa: CASSRQAGVSTDTQYF
cdr3_nt: TGTGCCAGCAGCCGACAGGCAGGGGTTAGCACAGATACGCAGTATTTT

clone_size: many
j_call: TRBJ1-4
v_call: TRBV3-1
d_call: -
cdr3_aa: CASSLSGGPNEKLFF
cdr3_nt: TGTGCCAGCAGCCTCTCCGGGGGACCTAATGAAAAACTGTTTTTT

clone_size: few
j_call: TRBJ2-5
v_call: TRBV28
d_call: -
cdr3_aa: CASRPVRVRETQYF
cdr3_nt: TGTGCCAGCAGACCAGTCAGGGTTAGGGAGACCCAGTACTTC

clone_size: few
j_call: TRBJ1-6
v_call: TRBV7-2
d_call: -
cdr3_aa: CASSSRYHNSPLHF
cdr3_nt: TGTGCCAGCAGCTCCAGATACCATAATTCACCCCTCCACTTT

clone_size: many
j_call: TRBJ2-2
v_call: TRBV12-3/TRBV12-4
d_call: -
cdr3_aa: CASNLQSNTGELFF
cdr3_nt: TGTGCCAGCAACCTCCAGAGTAACACCGGGGAGCTGTTTTTT

clone_size: many
j_call: TRBJ1-1
v_call: TRBV4-1
d_call: -
cdr3_aa: CASSQFGNGFMNTEAFF
cdr3_nt: TGCGCCAGCAGCCAATTTGGGAACGGATTCATGAACACTGAAGCTTTCTTT

clone_size: many
j_call: TRBJ2-2
v_call: TRBV7-2
d_call: -
cdr3_aa: CASSPSRDTGELFF
cdr3_nt: TGTGCCAGCAGCCCGTCCCGCGACACCGGGGAGCTGTTTTTT

clone_size: many
j_call: TRBJ2-7
v_call: TRBV29-1
d_call: -
cdr3_aa: CSVGLDSYEQYF
cdr3_nt: TGCAGCGTTGGCCTCGACTCCTACGAGCAGTACTTC

clone_size: many
j_call: TRBJ1-1
v_call: TRBV7-2
d_call: -
cdr3_aa: CASSLEEGMNTEAFF
cdr3_nt: TGTGCCAGCAGCTTAGAAGAGGGGATGAACACTGAAGCTTTCTTT

clone_size: -
j_call: TRBJ2-5
v_call: TRBV18
d_call: -
cdr3_aa: CASSVNGETQYF
cdr3_nt: TGTGCCAGCTCAGTTAATGGTGAGACCCAGTACTTC

clone_size: few
j_call: TRBJ2-5
v_call: TRBV28
d_call: -
cdr3_aa: CASRAAGTQYF
cdr3_nt: TGTGCCAGCAGGGCGGCGGGGACCCAGTACTTC

clone_size: many
j_call: TRBJ2-3
v_call: TRBV5-1
d_call: -
cdr3_aa: CASSLLWTENTDTQYF
cdr3_nt: TGCGCCAGCAGCTTGCTATGGACAGAGAACACAGATACGCAGTATTTT

clone_size: -
j_call: TRBJ1-2
v_call: TRBV29-1
d_call: TRBD1
cdr3_aa: CSVAGQGQGYTF
cdr3_nt: TGCAGCGTTGCGGGACAGGGTCAAGGCTACACCTTC

clone_size: few
j_call: TRBJ1-1
v_call: TRBV29-1
d_call: -
cdr3_aa: CSVRLRQTFEAFF
cdr3_nt: TGCAGCGTTCGGCTTCGACAGACCTTTGAAGCTTTCTTT

clone_size: -
j_call: TRBJ2-7
v_call: TRBV4-1
d_call: TRBD1
cdr3_aa: CASSRPSNAGTGVSTQYF
cdr3_nt: TGCGCCAGCAGCCGTCCCAGTAATGCCGGGACAGGGGTATCAACCCAGTACTTC

clone_size: few
j_call: TRBJ1-2
v_call: TRBV19
d_call: -
cdr3_aa: CASSPGTSNYGYTF
cdr3_nt: TGTGCCAGTAGTCCTGGGACAAGCAACTATGGCTACACCTTC

clone_size: many
j_call: TRBJ2-3
v_call: TRBV7-3
d_call: TRBD1
cdr3_aa: CASSLLGQGITDTQYF
cdr3_nt: TGTGCCAGCAGCTTACTGGGACAGGGAATTACAGATACGCAGTATTTT

clone_size: -
j_call: TRBJ2-1
v_call: TRBV11-2
d_call: -
cdr3_aa: CASSPIKRAAYNEQFF
cdr3_nt: TGTGCCAGCAGCCCCATTAAAAGGGCAGCCTACAATGAGCAGTTCTTC

clone_size: few
j_call: TRBJ2-5
v_call: TRBV7-2
d_call: -
cdr3_aa: CASSFGGARGQETQYF
cdr3_nt: TGTGCCAGCAGCTTTGGTGGGGCGCGAGGGCAAGAGACCCAGTACTTC

clone_size: -
j_call: TRBJ1-4
v_call: TRBV3-1
d_call: -
cdr3_aa: CASSQGSGEGKLFF
cdr3_nt: TGTGCCAGCAGCCAAGGGTCAGGGGAAGGGAAACTGTTTTTT

clone_size: -
j_call: TRBJ2-3
v_call: TRBV18
d_call: -
cdr3_aa: CASSPPRGTDTQYF
cdr3_nt: TGTGCCAGCTCACCCCCCCGGGGAACAGATACGCAGTATTTT

clone_size: -
j_call: TRBJ1-6
v_call: TRBV19
d_call: -
cdr3_aa: CASSRGQLSYSPLHF
cdr3_nt: TGTGCCAGTAGCCGAGGACAGCTTTCCTACTCACCCCTCCACTTT

clone_size: -
j_call: TRBJ2-5
v_call: TRBV7-6
d_call: -
cdr3_aa: CASSLAQAGLYPSEKETQYF
cdr3_nt: TGTGCCAGCAGCTTAGCGCAGGCAGGGTTATATCCTAGCGAGAAAGAGACCCAGTACTTC

clone_size: few
j_call: TRBJ1-1
v_call: TRBV10-3
d_call: -
cdr3_aa: CAIRPSFVDTEAFF
cdr3_nt: TGTGCCATCAGGCCTTCGTTTGTGGACACTGAAGCTTTCTTT

clone_size: many
j_call: TRBJ1-2
v_call: TRBV7-2
d_call: -
cdr3_aa: CASSHEGYGYTF
cdr3_nt: TGTGCCAGCAGCCACGAGGGGTATGGCTACACCTTC

clone_size: few
j_call: TRBJ1-3
v_call: TRBV7-9
d_call: -
cdr3_aa: CASSFLGRGYSGNTIYF
cdr3_nt: TGTGCCAGCAGCTTCCTTGGGCGAGGTTACTCTGGAAACACCATATATTTT

clone_size: many
j_call: TRBJ1-2
v_call: TRBV6-2/TRBV6-3
d_call: -
cdr3_aa: CASNDQRDTLKGYGYTF
cdr3_nt: TGTGCCAGCAACGACCAGCGGGACACCCTTAAGGGGTATGGCTACACCTTC

clone_size: few
j_call: TRBJ1-4
v_call: TRBV5-1
d_call: -
cdr3_aa: CASSLAGVVEKLFF
cdr3_nt: TGCGCCAGCAGCTTGGCAGGGGTGGTTGAAAAACTGTTTTTT

clone_size: many
j_call: TRBJ1-6
v_call: TRBV7-9
d_call: -
cdr3_aa: CASSLEGDNSPLHF
cdr3_nt: TGTGCCAGCAGCTTAGAAGGGGATAATTCACCCCTCCACTTT

clone_size: few
j_call: TRBJ1-1
v_call: TRBV9
d_call: -
cdr3_aa: CASSARQMNTEAFF
cdr3_nt: TGTGCCAGCAGCGCCCGACAGATGAACACTGAAGCTTTCTTT

clone_size: -
j_call: TRBJ1-6
v_call: TRBV6-6
d_call: -
cdr3_aa: CASTPMGAPNSPLHF
cdr3_nt: TGTGCCAGCACCCCAATGGGGGCCCCAAATTCACCCCTCCACTTT

clone_size: many
j_call: TRBJ1-1
v_call: TRBV7-2
d_call: -
cdr3_aa: CASSLVGGVYTEAFF
cdr3_nt: TGTGCCAGCAGCTTAGTGGGAGGGGTGTACACTGAAGCTTTCTTT

clone_size: many
j_call: TRBJ1-2
v_call: TRBV6-6
d_call: TRBD1
cdr3_aa: CATPDRVPHGYTF
cdr3_nt: TGTGCCACCCCGGACAGGGTCCCTCATGGCTACACCTTC

clone_size: -
j_call: TRBJ1-2
v_call: TRBV7-2
d_call: -
cdr3_aa: CASSLHRDEGYTF
cdr3_nt: TGTGCCAGCAGCTTACACAGGGATGAAGGCTACACCTTC